The 27 T cell receptor beta chains given below trace back to one sample, sequenced in a study of blood T cells in healthy people across ages (dated by TCRdb to the mid-2010s). Preparation of the library involved 5' RACE. TCRdb names Illumina HiSeq 2500 as the instrument used. The second PCR ran for about 7 to 11 cycles and used a J-beta primer mix along with a sample-barcoded 5' primer. TCRdb took the public reads, trimmed them with fastp at Q25, ran MiXCR for clone calling and kept in-frame beta chains. Every CDR3 protein is listed once, alongside the most common genes and DNA of its rows. This sample holds just under 900,000 distinct CDR3 sequences; 29% were observed only once. The leading ten clones occupy roughly 17% of the sample. The sample consisted of blood. Receptors originate from a woman over 75 in good health.

This clonotype has at least ten counts. The chain joins TRBV27 to TRBJ2-7; TRBD1 might be the D (6 bases). CDR3 length: 16 amino acids. Germline assignment: CDR1 MNHEY and CDR2 SMNVEV (reference sequence). V was clipped by 5 bases and J by 0 bases, with 17 bases between them. CDR3 region: CASSPGPSRGSYEQYF. The CDR3, as DNA: TGTGCCAGCAGTCCTGGGCCATCCAGGGGCTCCTACGAGCAGTACTTC.

This clonotype was recorded a few times. The rearrangement joins TRBV27 to TRBJ1-5, with TRBD1 matching over 7 bases. Germline V lookup: CDR1 MNHEY, CDR2 SMNVEV (reference sequence). The junction had 6 bases not matched to a gene; V was cut back by 5 bases and J by 5 bases. The CDR3 loop spans 14 amino acids. Here the CDR3 reads CASSAWTGDQPQHF. The CDR3 nucleotides read TGTGCCAGCAGTGCCTGGACAGGAGATCAGCCCCAGCATTTT.

This clonotype turned up a few times. This chain uses TRBV20-1 with TRBJ2-5; D assignment may be TRBD1 or TRBD2 (6 bases each). The germline V gene encodes CDR1 DFQATT and CDR2 SNEGSKA (reference sequence). This CDR3 has 13 amino acids. Trimming removed 5 bases from V and 4 bases from J, with 14 bases in between. The CDR3 protein is CSAPPEGGETQYF. The CDR3 DNA is TGCAGTGCTCCCCCGGAGGGGGGAGAGACCCAGTACTTC.

This clonotype has a single count. CDR3 protein: CAIREVSGFNVQYF. As DNA, the CDR3 is TGTGCCATCAGGGAGGTTTCAGGTTTTAACGTGCAGTACTTC. The chain combines TRBV10-3 with TRBJ2-7; the D gene is possibly TRBD2 (5 bases). Between the trimmed V and J ends, which lost 6 bases and 9 bases, there was a span of 21 bases. Germline CDR1 is ENHRY and CDR2 is SYGVKD. This CDR3 has 14 residues.

This clonotype was seen repeatedly, ten times or more. The rearrangement uses TRBV10-3 and TRBJ2-3; tentatively, D is TRBD2 (5 bases). CDR1 is ENHRY and CDR2 is SYGVKD in the germline V gene. Trimming pared 4 bases from V and 6 bases from J, leaving 11 bases between. This CDR3 spans 13 amino acids. The CDR3: CAISGQQRDTQYF. CDR3 in DNA: TGTGCCATCAGTGGGCAGCAGCGGGATACGCAGTATTTT.

This clonotype was seen a few times. The chain couples TRBV28 to TRBJ2-3, with 13 bases fitting TRBD2. The CDR3 consists of 15 residues. Germline CDR1 MDHEN, CDR2 SYDVKM. J gave up 5 bases and V 6 bases, and 5 bases lay outside the gene matches. As DNA, the CDR3 is TGTGCCAGCAGCACTAGCGGGGGGGCGGTAGATACGCAGTATTTT. Protein sequence: CASSTSGGAVDTQYF. Filled out from reference TRBV28 and TRBJ2-3, the complete variable domain reads DVKVTQSSRYLVKRTGEKVFLECVQDMDHENMFWYRQDPGLGLRLIYFSYDVKMKEKGDIPEGYSVSREKKERFSLILESASTNQTSMYLCASSTSGGAVDTQYFGPGTRLTVL.

The sample holds a few counts of this clonotype. The rearrangement joins TRBV27 to TRBJ2-3; D gene unclear. The CDR3 runs 16 residues. Looked up from germline, CDR1 is MNHEY and CDR2 is SMNVEV (reference sequence). The V gene lost 4 bases and the J gene lost 5 bases, with 19 bases spanning the gap. The CDR3 region has the DNA TGTGCCAGCAGTTCACTGACAAGTAGTGTCGGAGATACGCAGTATTTT. It yields the protein CASSSLTSSVGDTQYF.

The chain is built from TRBV19 and TRBJ2-4; 8 positions agree with TRBD1. Trimming removed 8 bases from V and 8 bases from J; junction bases left unmatched: 8. This CDR3 has 13 amino acids. Germline loops: CDR1 LNHDA, CDR2 SQIVND (reference sequence). The CDR3: CASAAGGRDIQYF. CDR3 sequence (DNA): TGTGCCAGTGCCGCAGGGGGCAGGGACATTCAGTACTTC.

This clonotype occurred many times. This chain uses TRBV10-3 with TRBJ2-7; a weak D match, TRBD2 (6 bases). Trimming stripped 2 bases from V and 0 bases from J, with 14 bases between. CDR1 and CDR2 (germline): ENHRY, SYGVKD. The CDR3 has 16 amino acids. This chain's CDR3 is CAISEAKGGVSYEQYF. The CDR3 DNA follows: TGTGCCATCAGTGAGGCTAAAGGCGGGGTCTCCTACGAGCAGTACTTC.

V and J are TRBV20-1 and TRBJ2-3; TRBD1 agrees at 7 bases. CDR3 length: 18 amino acids. Germline V lookup: CDR1 DFQATT, CDR2 SNEGSKA (reference sequence). J gave up 0 bases and V 7 bases, and 19 bases lay outside the gene matches. The CDR3 sequence: CSVQPGQQANFSTDTQYF. The CDR3, as DNA: TGCAGTGTTCAGCCGGGACAGCAAGCGAACTTTAGCACAGATACGCAGTATTTT.

The chain combines TRBV20-1 with TRBJ1-1; D is possibly TRBD1 (5 bases). With 4 bases removed from V and 1 base from J, the gap between germline ends came to 13 bases. The CDR3 has 14 amino acids. Germline V gene lookup returns CDR1 DFQATT and CDR2 SNEGSKA (reference sequence). CDR3 nucleotides: TGCAGTGCTATTAACACGGGGGGGAACACTGAAGCTTTCTTT. Translation gives CSAINTGGNTEAFF.

The chain is built from TRBV7-2 and TRBJ1-1; D may be TRBD1 (5 bases). This CDR3 spans 15 amino acids. V lost 5 bases and J 4 bases, leaving 17 bases between the germline ends. The germline gives CDR1 SGHTA, CDR2 FQGNSA. CDR3 bases: TGTGCCAGCAGCCCCCAGGGCTGGGGCGGCACTGAAGCTTTCTTT. The encoded protein is CASSPQGWGGTEAFF.

For this clonotype: An end of the junction differs from the germline gene, which may be a read error. The rearrangement joins TRBV6-6 to TRBJ1-2; perhaps TRBD1 as D (6 bases). Germline CDR1 is MNHNY and CDR2 is SVGAGI (reference sequence). This CDR3 is 14 amino acids long. The CDR3 loop reads CAGSPLTGSYGYTF. The CDR3 DNA reads as TGTGCCGGCAGTCCCCTGACAGGATCTTATGGCTACACCTTC.

This clonotype appeared many times. The chain is built from TRBV20-1 and TRBJ2-3, with a possible D match to TRBD2 (6 bases). Per the germline V gene, CDR1 is DFQATT and CDR2 is SNEGSKA (reference sequence). Deletions cut 0 bases from V and 2 bases from J, with 12 bases between. The CDR3 runs 15 residues. DNA for the CDR3: TGCAGTGCTAGAGACGGAGGGGTTTCCACAGATACGCAGTATTTT. The encoded protein is CSARDGGVSTDTQYF.

The chain has TRBV29-1 and TRBJ2-3; a possible D gene is TRBD1 (5 bases). Trimming took off 5 bases at V and 4 bases at J, with 10 bases between the two ends. Germline CDR1 and CDR2: SQVTM and ANQGSEA. The CDR3 loop spans 12 amino acids. CDR3 nucleotide sequence: TGCAGCGTTAAGGTCAGGGCAGATACGCAGTATTTT. As protein: CSVKVRADTQYF.

The chain recombines TRBV11-2 with TRBJ2-1, with 8 bases aligning to TRBD2. The CDR3 runs to 15 residues. V shed 0 bases and J 6 bases; nucleotides not matched to a gene: 4. Germline lookup yields CDR1 SGHAT and CDR2 FQNNGV. The CDR3 DNA reads as TGTGCCAGCAGCTTAGACGGGAGGGGCATCAATGAGCAGTTCTTC. This codes for CASSLDGRGINEQFF. Full variable domain (outside the CDR3, taken from reference TRBV11-2 and TRBJ2-1): EAGVAQSPRYKIIEKRQSVAFWCNPISGHATLYWYQQILGQGPKLLIQFQNNGVVDDSQLPKDRFSAERLKGVDSTLKIQPAKLEDSAVYLCASSLDGRGINEQFFGPGTRLTVL.

In its sample, this clonotype was seen once. Mismatch with germline at one junction end may stem from a read error. The rearrangement joins TRBV20-1 to TRBJ1-5, with 7 bases fitting TRBD1. This CDR3 comprises 15 residues. Germline V lookup: CDR1 DFQATT, CDR2 SNEGSKA (reference sequence). The CDR3 sequence is CSTRRFDRDNQPQHF. The CDR3 nucleotides are TGCAGTACTAGAAGGTTCGACAGGGACAATCAGCCCCAGCATTTT.

This clonotype has at least ten counts. The chain combines TRBV7-2 with TRBJ2-1; 11 nucleotides line up with TRBD2. The CDR3 runs to 16 residues. The germline CDR1 and CDR2 sequences are SGHTA and FQGNSA. Losses at the gene ends were 1 base for V and 6 bases for J; bases not matched to a gene: 5. CDR3 sequence reads: CASSLGGLAGGNEQFF. As DNA, the CDR3 is TGTGCCAGCAGCTTAGGGGGCCTAGCGGGGGGCAATGAGCAGTTCTTC.

A word on this clonotype: Possible read error: a much larger clone is one base away. The chain joins TRBV20-1 to TRBJ2-1; TRBD1 matches at 7 bases. Germline CDR1 reads DFQATT; CDR2 reads SNEGSKA (reference sequence). The CDR3 has 17 residues. The CDR3 bases are TGCAGTGCTAGAGGACCTGGACAGGCCCTTGCTAACAATAAGCAGTTCTTC. Translation: CSARGPGQALANNKQFF.

Concerning this clonotype itself: Just one base apart from a much larger clone, this may be a read error. The chain joins TRBV20-1 to TRBJ2-1; possible D gene TRBD1, 6 bases. The CDR3 is made up of 15 amino acids. Germline V CDR1 and CDR2: DFQATT, SNEGSKA (reference sequence). The CDR3 nucleotides are TGCAGTGCTAGAGACAGGGGTTACTCCCACAATGAGCAGTTCTTC. Translated: CSARDRGYSHNEQFF.

The genes are TRBV9 and TRBJ1-1, with D perhaps matching TRBD1 (6 bases). Germline CDR1 reads SGDLS; CDR2 reads YYNGEE. CDR3 length equals 18 residues. V lost 4 bases and J lost 0, with 22 bases in between. The CDR3 nucleotides are TGTGCCAGCAGCCCGAGCCGGGACATATTTTCCATGAACACTGAAGCTTTCTTT. Translation: CASSPSRDIFSMNTEAFF.

This clonotype was seen a handful of times. A much larger clone differs by one base, so this may be a read error. The V gene is TRBV5-1, the J gene TRBJ1-2; no reliable D call. Per the germline V gene, CDR1 is SGHRS and CDR2 is YFSETQ. CDR3 length: 13 residues. Written as DNA, the CDR3 is TGCGCCAGCAGCTCGGAAGCTAACTATGGCGACACCTTC. Its translation is CASSSEANYGDTF.

The chain uses TRBV6-1 and TRBJ2-1, with a possible D match to TRBD1 (5 bases). Trimming cost V 4 bases and J 16 bases, with 17 bases left between them. The CDR3 is 12 amino acids. Germline V gene sequence: CDR1 MNHNS, CDR2 SASEGT. This CDR3 is CASSGGRRGGFF. DNA for the CDR3: TGTGCCAGCAGTGGGGGTAGAAGGGGTGGCTTCTTC.

The V call is TRBV7-9, the J call TRBJ1-1; D is ambiguous. Germline V CDR1 and CDR2: SEHNR, FQNEAQ (reference sequence). V dropped 5 bases and J dropped 6 bases, with 16 bases sitting between them. The length of the CDR3 is 14 residues. The CDR3 is CASSPGLPTAEAFF. CDR3 DNA: TGTGCCAGCAGCCCCGGACTGCCAACAGCTGAAGCTTTCTTT.

To note about this clonotype: One base away lies a much larger clone, so this may be a sequencing read error. V usage is TRBV3-1 and J usage is TRBJ2-7; D might be TRBD1 (5 bases). This CDR3 region has 15 residues. Germline V gene sequence: CDR1 LGHDT, CDR2 YNNKEL (reference sequence). Trimming removed 0 bases from V and 0 bases from J, with 9 bases in between. The CDR3 sequence is CASSQERTLSYEQYF. The CDR3 coding sequence is TGTGCCAGCAGCCAAGAGAGGACACTCTCCTACGAGCAGTACTTC.

This clonotype was picked up one time. The chain is built from TRBV7-9 and TRBJ2-5, with 12 positions matching TRBD1. The J call may be wrong; the DNA end is better matched by TRBJ2-7. From germline, CDR1 is SEHNR and CDR2 FQNEAQ (reference sequence). The CDR3 covers 15 residues. CDR3 bases: TGTGCCAGCAGCCCGGGGACAGGGGGCCACTACGAGCAGTACTTC. Translating it yields CASSPGTGGHYEQYF.

Here the CDR3 reads CASSLYEKVLTDTQYF. The CDR3 coding sequence is TGTGCCAGCAGCTTATATGAGAAAGTGTTGACAGATACGCAGTATTTT. This sequence joins TRBV13 and TRBJ2-3; D is undetermined. Between the trimmed V and J ends, which lost 2 bases and 3 bases, there was a span of 15 bases. Per the germline V gene, CDR1 is PRHDT and CDR2 is FYEKMQ (reference sequence). CDR3 length: 16 amino acids.